A selection of T cell receptor beta chains follows, all from one sample in a study of tumor and adjacent non-tumor tissue in lung cancer. TCRdb re-derived calls from the multiplex PCR reads in MiXCR, one entry per CDR3 protein. The data contain about 140,000 distinct CDR3 sequences, around 61% of them singletons. The sequenced material came from lung tumor tissue. The receptors stem from a man aged 55 to 69 with small cell lung cancer. CDR3s include the opening cysteine and the closing phenylalanine or tryptophan. Fields, in order: J gene, V gene, CDR3 protein.

TRBJ2-7,TRBV5-5,CASSWSPSGTGGNEQYF
TRBJ2-3,TRBV6-5,CASSYRSGGTDTQYF
TRBJ2-3,TRBV7-8,CASSLATGGVTDTQYF
TRBJ2-1,TRBV6-5,CASSYGATSYNEELF
TRBJ2-3,TRBV9,CASSVGAGTADTQYF
TRBJ2-3,TRBV20-1,CSARVTDTDTQYF
TRBJ1-1,TRBV20-1,CSAPHRGQSTEAFF
TRBJ2-2,TRBV29-1,CSVGGRSGELSF
TRBJ2-1,TRBV6-1,CASSELVGGKNEQFF
TRBJ2-5,TRBV11-3,CASSLGRLAGAGETQYF
TRBJ1-4,TRBV6-5,CASSYSQAYNEKLFF
TRBJ1-6,TRBV12-3/TRBV12-4,CASSRPFPSSPLHF
TRBJ2-7,TRBV12-3/TRBV12-4,CASSLTGYEQYF
TRBJ1-1,TRBV20-1,CSARLGTEAFF
TRBJ2-7,TRBV11-2,CASSLAQKGRAVGMNEQYF
TRBJ1-5,TRBV4-2,CASSPGQRYNQPQHF
TRBJ2-1,TRBV11-1,CAGSSESRTSGSGNEQSF
TRBJ2-7,TRBV29-1,CGVLGLAGVGEQYF
TRBJ2-1,TRBV13,CASSLGDRVFF
TRBJ1-2,TRBV4-2,CASSQEVGTGGLPNGYTF
TRBJ1-5,TRBV12-3/TRBV12-4,CASSLRVLNQSQHF
TRBJ1-1,TRBV11-2,CASSLVAGANTETFF
TRBJ2-1,TRBV5-4,CTSSSHPNEQFF
TRBJ1-6,TRBV20-1,CSAQDRQMQGSPLHF
TRBJ2-3,TRBV11-2,CARSQGGTDTQYF
TRBJ1-5,TRBV20-1,CSARRTGSDQPKHF
TRBJ2-2,TRBV11-3,CANSPLAGGSGELLF
TRBJ2-7,TRBV4-2,CASSQVGRESYGQYF
TRBJ2-4,TRBV11-2,CASSLGQGLTKNNQYF
TRBJ2-1,TRBV20-1,CSGGRGEQFF
TRBJ1-1,TRBV20-1,CSARGGGWTEAFF
TRBJ1-4,TRBV20-1,CSARERDSEKLFF